The next 19 T cell receptor beta chains were all read from a single sample in a study of blood T cell repertoires in COVID-19. Produced via immunoSEQ multiplex PCR; TCRdb's table is partial and in-frame only. The sample includes some 490,000 clones, about 88% of them seen just once. The specimen was PBMCs or T cells enriched from blood (not recorded which). Every receptor here comes from a woman aged 55-75 years who had recovered from COVID-19.

The V gene is TRBV28, the J gene TRBJ1-2, with 9 bases aligning to TRBD1. Trimming cost V 6 bases and J 6 bases; bases outside gene matches: 5. Per germline, CDR1 MDHEN and CDR2 SYDVKM. The CDR3 length is 13 residues. The CDR3 loop is CASRLGQGNGYTF. The CDR3 DNA sequence: TGTGCCAGCAGACTCGGACAGGGGAATGGCTACACCTTC.

The chain combines TRBV11-2 with TRBJ1-2; D is unclear. Germline assignment: CDR1 SGHAT and CDR2 FQNNGV. With 3 bases removed from V and 7 bases from J, the gap between germline ends came to 9 bases. The CDR3 contains 12 residues. The CDR3 region has the DNA TGTGCCAGCAGCTTCGAGAGTCGTGGCTACACCTTC. Protein: CASSFESRGYTF.

The CDR3 DNA reads TGCGCCAGCAGCCGAGTCCGCGGGGGGTACAATGAGCAGTTCTTC. The encoded protein is CASSRVRGGYNEQFF. The rearrangement joins TRBV5-1 to TRBJ2-1, with TRBD2 identical over 8 bases. Germline CDR1 and CDR2: SGHRS and YFSETQ. The CDR3 consists of 15 residues. V was clipped by 4 bases and J by 4 bases; unmatched bases: 7.

The V call is TRBV19, the J call TRBJ1-4; 8 nucleotides agree with TRBD1. Trimming cost V 5 bases and J 4 bases; bases outside gene matches: 9. This CDR3 has 16 residues. CDR1 and CDR2 (germline): LNHDA, SQIVND (reference sequence). The CDR3, as DNA: TGTGCCAGTAGTGTCCCGACAGGGGCCCGTAATGAAAAACTGTTTTTT. It codes for CASSVPTGARNEKLFF.

V usage is TRBV4-1 and J usage is TRBJ2-1, with 9 bases lining up with TRBD2. From germline, CDR1 is MGHRA and CDR2 YSYEKL. The CDR3 has 17 amino acids. With 4 bases clipped from V and 5 bases from J, the junction kept 12 bases outside the gene matches. In nucleotides, the CDR3 is TGCGCCAGCAGCCCCGCCACCTTAGCGGGGGCCAACAATGAGCAGTTCTTC. Its translation is CASSPATLAGANNEQFF.

This clone has just one count. The chain links TRBV24-1 to TRBJ2-5; possibly TRBD1 for D (6 bases). V lost 3 bases, J lost 3 bases, and 16 bases lay in between. This CDR3 is 16 amino acids long. Per the germline V gene, CDR1 is KGHDR and CDR2 is SFDVKD. CDR3: CATSDQTSGVKETQYF. As DNA, the CDR3 is TGTGCCACCAGTGATCAAACCTCAGGGGTGAAAGAGACCCAGTACTTC.

The chain uses TRBV5-8 and TRBJ2-4, with D uncertain. Trimming left V 1 base short and J 8 bases short, with 10 bases between. Germline V gives CDR1 SGHTS, CDR2 YDEGEE. CDR3 length equals 13 residues. The CDR3 bases are TGTGCCAGCAGCTTGATCACAGTCCACATTCAGTACTTC. This translates into CASSLITVHIQYF.

The rearrangement joins TRBV6-5 to TRBJ1-5, with 7 bases lining up with TRBD1. The V and J ends lost 7 bases and 6 bases, in that order; junction bases with no gene match: 6. Germline V gene sequence: CDR1 MNHEY, CDR2 SVGAGI. There are 13 residues in the CDR3. The CDR3 here is CASTRDSGQPQHF. The CDR3 coding sequence is TGTGCCAGCACCCGGGACAGTGGTCAGCCCCAGCATTTT.

In its sample, this clone was seen a few times. The chain links TRBV3-1 (or the pseudogene TRBV3-2) to TRBJ2-5, with a weak D call TRBD2 (5 bases). V lost 3 bases and J 3 bases, leaving 5 bases between the germline ends. Germline lookup yields CDR1 LGHDT and CDR2 YNNKEL (reference sequence). The CDR3 runs 12 residues. Here the CDR3 reads CASSQTKETQYF. CDR3 sequence (DNA): TGTGCCAGCAGCCAGACTAAAGAGACCCAGTACTTC.

The rearrangement links TRBV9 to TRBJ1-2; a possible D gene is TRBD1 (5 bases). Germline V gene data show CDR1 as SGDLS and CDR2 as YYNGEE. The CDR3 is made up of 13 amino acids. V lost 3 bases, J lost 8 bases, and 14 bases lay in between. CDR3 sequence (DNA): TGTGCCAGCAGCGCGGGGGGTGGGGAAGGCTACACCTTC. Translated, it gives CASSAGGGEGYTF.

The chain carries TRBV19 and TRBJ1-2; possibly TRBD1 for D (6 bases). V was cut by 4 bases and J by 1 base, with 7 bases left in between. Germline values: CDR1 LNHDA, CDR2 SQIVND (reference sequence). The length of the CDR3 is 13 residues. CDR3 sequence reads: CASSRTVNYGYTF. CDR3 coding DNA: TGTGCCAGTAGTAGGACAGTTAACTATGGCTACACCTTC. Full variable domain (remainder filled in from reference TRBV19 and TRBJ1-2): DGGITQSPKYLFRKEGQNVTLSCEQNLNHDAMYWYRQDPGQGLRLIYYSQIVNDFQKGDIAEGYSVSREKKESFPLTVTSAQKNPTAFYLCASSRTVNYGYTFGSGTRLTVV.

This chain uses TRBV3-1 (or the pseudogene TRBV3-2) with TRBJ2-3, with D possibly matching TRBD1 (7 bases). This CDR3 region has 16 residues. V shed 4 bases and J shed 4 bases, with 18 bases lying between them. Per the germline V gene, CDR1 is LGHDT and CDR2 is YNNKEL (reference sequence). CDR3 coding DNA: TGTGCCAGCAGCCGAGGGGGGACAGTCAACGCAGATACGCAGTATTTT. Translating gives CASSRGGTVNADTQYF.

The chain is built from TRBV30 and TRBJ2-2; the match to TRBD1 covers 8 bases. Germline V lookup: CDR1 GTSNPN, CDR2 SVGIG (reference sequence). The trim removed 7 bases at V and 8 bases at J, leaving 15 bases unmatched. The CDR3 is 15 amino acids. The CDR3 nucleotides read TGTGCCTCCAAGAGGGCAGGGGGCATATCGGGGGAGCTGTTTTTT. Residues: CASKRAGGISGELFF.

The V gene is TRBV6-4, the J gene TRBJ1-2, with D hard to call. V lost 1 base, J lost 4 bases, and 7 bases lay in between. CDR3 length: 13 residues. CDR1 and CDR2 from the germline V gene are MRHNA and SNTAGT. CDR3 region: CASSDYAGYGYTF. CDR3 sequence (DNA): TGTGCCAGCAGTGACTATGCCGGCTATGGCTACACCTTC.

The V gene is TRBV24-1, the J gene TRBJ2-3, with D maybe TRBD1 (6 bases). V lost 4 bases and J lost 0, with 13 bases in between. The germline CDR1 and CDR2 sequences are KGHDR and SFDVKD. CDR3 length equals 16 residues. This CDR3 reads CATSDPGVPSTDTQYF. CDR3 DNA: TGTGCCACCAGTGACCCAGGGGTACCCAGCACAGATACGCAGTATTTT.

This clone showed up just once. The chain recombines TRBV12-5 with TRBJ2-1, with D possibly matching TRBD1 (5 bases). Trimming removed 7 bases from V and 5 bases from J, with 15 bases in between. Germline CDR1 LGHNT, CDR2 FRNRAP. The CDR3 sequence is 14 residues long. The chain's CDR3 is CASERGRGDNEQFF. CDR3 in DNA: TGTGCTAGTGAAAGGGGAAGAGGTGACAATGAGCAGTTCTTC.

This chain connects TRBV5-1 to TRBJ1-1; unclear D gene. V was trimmed by 0 bases and J by 0 bases, leaving 9 bases between them. CDR1 is SGHRS, CDR2 YFSETQ, per germline. The CDR3 loop spans 15 amino acids. CDR3 DNA: TGCGCCAGCAGCTTGGGAGGTTCGGTGAACACTGAAGCTTTCTTT. It yields the protein CASSLGGSVNTEAFF. Full variable domain (rest looked up from reference TRBV5-1 and TRBJ1-1): KAGVTQTPRYLIKTRGQQVTLSCSPISGHRSVSWYQQTPGQGLQFLFEYFSETQRNKGNFPGRFSGRQFSNSRSEMNVSTLELGDSALYLCASSLGGSVNTEAFFGQGTRLTVV.

Concerning this clone: The junction departs from the called germline gene at one end, perhaps through a read error. CDR3 DNA: TGTGCCAGCAGGGGGCTCCGGGACAGGGGCTTGAACTACGGCTACACCTTC. This codes for CASRGLRDRGLNYGYTF. The chain combines TRBV11-2 with TRBJ1-2; 10 bases match TRBD1. The germline gives CDR1 SGHAT, CDR2 FQNNGV. The CDR3 is made up of 17 amino acids.

V gene TRBV11-3 combines with J gene TRBJ1-4; 7 nucleotides agree with TRBD1. CDR1 and CDR2 from the germline V gene are SGHNT and YENEEA. With 3 bases clipped from V and 8 bases from J, the junction kept 6 bases outside the gene matches. The CDR3 is 14 amino acids. CDR3 loop: CASSLGQQGEKLFF. For the CDR3, the DNA is TGTGCCAGCAGCTTGGGACAGCAGGGGGAAAAACTGTTTTTT.